The 3 T cell receptor beta chains in this list originate from one sample, sequenced in a study of T cell responses to AZD1222 COVID-19 vaccine. TCRdb keeps only in-frame clones here, not all; method: immunoSEQ multiplex PCR. The sample lists some 120,000 clones, roughly 93% seen once, with under 3.5% in the top ten. The source was peripheral blood, collected on day 0 of AZD1222 vaccination. The origin of the receptors is an adult in good health.

The chain recombines TRBV7-9 with TRBJ1-1; D gene unclear. Trimming left V 8 bases short and J 8 bases short, with 9 bases between. The CDR3 has 10 amino acids. CDR1 and CDR2 from the germline V gene are SEHNR and FQNEAQ (reference sequence). The CDR3 bases are TGTGCCAGCCGGGAAGGAGAAGCTTTCTTT. It translates to CASREGEAFF.

V usage is TRBV10-3 and J usage is TRBJ1-1; no definite D call. Between the trimmed V and J ends, which lost 2 bases and 3 bases, there was a span of 10 bases. The CDR3 has 14 amino acids. CDR1 is ENHRY, CDR2 SYGVKD, per germline. The CDR3 DNA reads as TGTGCCATCAGTGAGCCAGGAGAGCACACTGAAGCTTTCTTT. Translated, it gives CAISEPGEHTEAFF.

This chain connects TRBV28 to TRBJ1-5; TRBD1 matches 12 bases. Unmatched junction bases numbered 6, after V lost 5 bases and J lost 7 bases. The CDR3 spans 15 residues. Looked up from germline, CDR1 is MDHEN and CDR2 is SYDVKM. The CDR3 loop reads CASSGGDRGLQPQHF. DNA for the CDR3: TGTGCCAGCAGTGGAGGGGACAGGGGGCTGCAGCCCCAGCATTTT.